Described below is a single T cell receptor beta chain sequence and its context. No antigen is known for it. Using its own MiXCR run on the 5' RACE reads, TCRdb lists one record per CDR3 protein. Among some 8,300 distinct CDR3 sequences listed, over 50% were seen once. The sorted Tregs were CD4+CD25+CD127-/low cells. Germline V gene sequence: CDR1 KGHDR, CDR2 SFDVKD. The CDR3 has 15 amino acids. J lost 1 base, V lost 3 bases, and 2 bases had no gene match. Study observations and caveats: Tumor Tregs overlapped most with tumor, then blood, naive CD4+ cells.

V and J are TRBV24-1 and TRBJ2-1; TRBD2 agrees at 7 bases. The sequence was obtained from a female donor with breast cancer. What was sequenced was Tregs sorted from a lymph node. The CDR3 DNA is TGTGCCACCAGTGATCTAGCGGAATCCTACAATGAGCAGTTCTTC. Translation gives CATSDLAESYNEQFF.